This T cell receptor (beta chain) was observed in a study of cytomegalovirus exposure and HLA in healthy donors. Comments on this clone: Its antigen is currently unknown.

The CDR3 has 15 amino acids. Germline CDR1 MNHEY, CDR2 SVGAGI. Unmatched junction bases numbered 4, after V lost 2 bases and J lost 2 bases. The PCR contained 60 Vbeta and 13 Jbeta primers. Assay used: immunoSEQ multiplex PCR; TCRdb lists only in-frame clones, some missing. The repertoire holds around 150,000 clones, approximately 9% seen once, with less than 2% in the top ten. Study-wide results and caveats: The study labeled fewer than 200 TCR beta chains cytomegalovirus-associated.

V usage is TRBV6-5 and J usage is TRBJ2-7, with 9 bases that match TRBD1. The receptor was isolated from a male donor in good health and CMV-seronegative. Specimen: PBMCs. The CDR3 region has the DNA TGTGCCAGCAGTTACGGGACAGGGTGGACCTACGAGCAGTACTTC. It translates to CASSYGTGWTYEQYF.